This TCR beta chain was sequenced during a study of OX40 agonist ivuxolimab in advanced cancers. Germline CDR1 SGDLS, CDR2 YYNGEE. The length of the CDR3 is 14 residues. The V end was cut by 0 bases, the J end by 6 bases, with 10 bases between. TCRdb's copy holds only in-frame clones and misses some; the assay was immunoSEQ multiplex PCR. The sample has just under 65,000 clones; under 95% are singletons. The TCR was taken from an adult with an advanced solid tumor such as melanoma, head and neck, liver or kidney cancer. The sample here was CD4+ or CD8+ T cells sorted from blood, taken in a trial of the OX40 agonist ivuxolimab. The chain joins TRBV9 to TRBJ2-1; maybe TRBD1 (6 bases). The CDR3: CASSVDPRGNEQFF. The CDR3 coding sequence is TGTGCCAGCAGCGTAGATCCCAGGGGCAATGAGCAGTTCTTC.